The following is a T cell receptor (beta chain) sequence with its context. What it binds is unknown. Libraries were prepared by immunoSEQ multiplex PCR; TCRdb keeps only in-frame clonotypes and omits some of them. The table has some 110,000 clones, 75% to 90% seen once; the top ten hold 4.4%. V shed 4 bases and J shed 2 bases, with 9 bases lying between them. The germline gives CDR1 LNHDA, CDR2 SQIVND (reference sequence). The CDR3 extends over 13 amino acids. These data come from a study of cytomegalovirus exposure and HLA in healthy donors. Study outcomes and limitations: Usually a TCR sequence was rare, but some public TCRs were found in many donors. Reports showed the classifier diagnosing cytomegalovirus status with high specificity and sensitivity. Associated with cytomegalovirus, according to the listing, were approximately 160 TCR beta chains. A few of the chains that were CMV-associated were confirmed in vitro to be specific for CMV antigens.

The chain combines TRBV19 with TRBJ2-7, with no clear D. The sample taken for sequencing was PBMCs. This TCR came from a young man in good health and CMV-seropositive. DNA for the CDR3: TGTGCCAGTAGTAGCGGCCCAACCTACGAGCAGTACTTC. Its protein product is CASSSGPTYEQYF. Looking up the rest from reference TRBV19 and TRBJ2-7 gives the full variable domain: DGGITQSPKYLFRKEGQNVTLSCEQNLNHDAMYWYRQDPGQGLRLIYYSQIVNDFQKGDIAEGYSVSREKKESFPLTVTSAQKNPTAFYLCASSSGPTYEQYFGPGTRLTVT.